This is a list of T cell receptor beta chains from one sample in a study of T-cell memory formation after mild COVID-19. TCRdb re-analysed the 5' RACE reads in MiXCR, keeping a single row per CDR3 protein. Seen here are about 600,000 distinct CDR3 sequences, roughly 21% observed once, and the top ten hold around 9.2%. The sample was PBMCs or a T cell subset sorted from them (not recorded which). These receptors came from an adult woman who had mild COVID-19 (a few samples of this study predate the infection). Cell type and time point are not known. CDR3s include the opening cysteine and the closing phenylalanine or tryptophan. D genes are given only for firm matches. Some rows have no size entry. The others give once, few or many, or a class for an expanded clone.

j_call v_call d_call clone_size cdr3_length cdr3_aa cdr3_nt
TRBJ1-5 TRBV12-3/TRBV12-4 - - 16 CASSSGVGRSNQPQHF TGTGCCAGCAGTTCGGGCGTCGGGAGGAGCAATCAGCCCCAGCATTTT
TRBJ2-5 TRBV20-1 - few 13 CSAPGSGRETQYF TGCAGTGCTCCTGGGTCCGGACGGGAGACCCAGTACTTC
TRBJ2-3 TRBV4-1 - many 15 CASSQVGGGPDTQYF TGCGCCAGCAGCCAAGTTGGGGGAGGACCAGATACGCAGTATTTT
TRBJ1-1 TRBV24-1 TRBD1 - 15 CATSDAKPGTGEAFF TGTGCCACCAGTGATGCCAAACCCGGGACAGGGGAAGCTTTCTTT
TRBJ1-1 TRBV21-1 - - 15 CASSTSGSHPTEAFF TGTGCCAGCAGCACGTCGGGCTCACACCCCACTGAAGCTTTCTTT
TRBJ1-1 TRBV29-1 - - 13 CSVEGGLGIEAFF TGCAGCGTTGAGGGAGGGTTAGGAATTGAAGCTTTCTTT
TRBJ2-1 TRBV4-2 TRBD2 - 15 CASSNSGRAPNEQFF TGTGCCAGCAGTAATAGCGGGAGGGCCCCCAATGAGCAGTTCTTC
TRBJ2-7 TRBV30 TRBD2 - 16 CAWRYAGLAGVYEQYF TGTGCCTGGAGGTACGCCGGACTAGCGGGAGTCTACGAGCAGTACTTC
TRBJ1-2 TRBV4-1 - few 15 CASSQNPGRAYGYTF TGCGCCAGCAGCCAAAATCCGGGCAGGGCCTATGGCTACACCTTC
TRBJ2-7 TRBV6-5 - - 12 CASSSGVLEQYF TGTGCCAGCAGTTCGGGGGTCCTCGAGCAGTACTTC
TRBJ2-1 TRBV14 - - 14 CASSQTGRYNEQFF TGTGCCAGCAGCCAAACGGGACGGTACAATGAGCAGTTCTTC
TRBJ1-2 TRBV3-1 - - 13 CASSQGGAWDYTF TGTGCCAGCAGCCAAGGAGGGGCCTGGGACTACACCTTC
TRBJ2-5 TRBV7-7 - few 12 CASGSHLGGQYF TGTGCCAGCGGTTCTCACCTTGGGGGCCAGTACTTC
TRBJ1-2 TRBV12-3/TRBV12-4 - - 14 CASSPGRVRNGYTF TGTGCCAGCAGTCCCGGGAGGGTTCGAAATGGCTACACCTTC
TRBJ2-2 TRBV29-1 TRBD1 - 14 CSALGQPNTGELFF TGCAGCGCCCTGGGACAGCCCAACACCGGGGAGCTGTTTTTT
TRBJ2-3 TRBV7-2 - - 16 CASSLGAELRTDTQYF TGTGCCAGCAGCTTAGGGGCAGAACTTCGCACAGATACGCAGTATTTT
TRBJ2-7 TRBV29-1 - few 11 CSVVRAHEQYF TGCAGCGTTGTAAGGGCCCACGAGCAGTACTTC
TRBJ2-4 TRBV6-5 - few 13 CATGEIAKNIQYF TGTGCCACCGGGGAGATAGCCAAAAACATTCAGTACTTC
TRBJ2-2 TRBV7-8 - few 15 CASRPQRANTGELFF TGTGCCAGCAGGCCTCAACGGGCGAACACCGGGGAGCTGTTTTTT
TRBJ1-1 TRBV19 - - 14 CASSISLMNTEAFF TGTGCCAGTAGTATAAGCTTGATGAACACTGAAGCTTTCTTT
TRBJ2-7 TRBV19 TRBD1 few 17 CASSIYSGTGTSYEQYF TGTGCCAGTAGTATCTACTCGGGGACAGGGACCTCCTACGAGCAGTACTTC